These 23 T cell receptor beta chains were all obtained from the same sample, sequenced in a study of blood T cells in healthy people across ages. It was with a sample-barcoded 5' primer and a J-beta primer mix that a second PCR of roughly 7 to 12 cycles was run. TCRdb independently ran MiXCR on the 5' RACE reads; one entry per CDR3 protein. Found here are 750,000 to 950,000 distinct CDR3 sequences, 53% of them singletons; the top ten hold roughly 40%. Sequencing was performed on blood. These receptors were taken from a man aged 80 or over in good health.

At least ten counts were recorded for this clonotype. CDR3 loop: CASSQDPESSYEQYF. CDR3 sequence (DNA): TGTGCCAGCAGCCAAGATCCCGAGAGCTCCTACGAGCAGTACTTC. The V call is TRBV14, the J call TRBJ2-7; the D is unclear. The V gene's germline CDR1 is SGHDN and CDR2 FVKESK. The V end lost 0 bases, the J end lost 0 bases, and 9 bases lay between the germline ends. There are 15 residues in the CDR3.

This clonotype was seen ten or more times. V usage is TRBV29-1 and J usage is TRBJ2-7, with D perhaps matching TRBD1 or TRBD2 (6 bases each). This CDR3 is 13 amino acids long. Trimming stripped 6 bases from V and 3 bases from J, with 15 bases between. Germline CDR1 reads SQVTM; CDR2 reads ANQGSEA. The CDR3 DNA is TGCAGCGTCCTTCGGGGGCCGGGCTACGAGCAGTACTTC. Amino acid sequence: CSVLRGPGYEQYF.

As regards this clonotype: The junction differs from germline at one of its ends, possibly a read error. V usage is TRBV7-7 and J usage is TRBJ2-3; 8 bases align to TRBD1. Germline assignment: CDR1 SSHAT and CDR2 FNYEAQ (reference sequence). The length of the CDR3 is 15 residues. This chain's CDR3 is CASSKTGEGGDTQYF. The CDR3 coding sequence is TGTGCTAGCAGCAAGACAGGGGAAGGCGGTGATACGCAGTATTTT.

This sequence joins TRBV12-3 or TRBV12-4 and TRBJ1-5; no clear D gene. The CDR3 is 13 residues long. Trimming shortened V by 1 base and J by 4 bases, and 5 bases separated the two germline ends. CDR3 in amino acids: CASSLGANQPQHF. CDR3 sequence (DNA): TGTGCCAGCAGTTTAGGAGCAAATCAGCCCCAGCATTTT.

This chain's CDR3 is CASTPGWAGLGYEQYF. DNA for the CDR3: TGTGCCAGCACACCAGGTTGGGCAGGGTTAGGTTACGAGCAGTACTTC. This chain links TRBV11-2 with TRBJ2-7; possibly TRBD1 for D (5 bases). This CDR3 contains 16 residues. Germline lookup yields CDR1 SGHAT and CDR2 FQNNGV. V was shortened by 7 bases and J by 4 bases, with 23 bases between the two germline ends.

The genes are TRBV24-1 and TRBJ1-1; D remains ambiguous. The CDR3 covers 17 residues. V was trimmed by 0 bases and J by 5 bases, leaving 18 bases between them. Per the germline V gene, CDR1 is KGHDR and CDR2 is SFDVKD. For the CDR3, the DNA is TGTGCCACCAGTGATTTGTATGAAGAGGTTTTGGAGACTGAAGCTTTCTTT. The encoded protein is CATSDLYEEVLETEAFF.

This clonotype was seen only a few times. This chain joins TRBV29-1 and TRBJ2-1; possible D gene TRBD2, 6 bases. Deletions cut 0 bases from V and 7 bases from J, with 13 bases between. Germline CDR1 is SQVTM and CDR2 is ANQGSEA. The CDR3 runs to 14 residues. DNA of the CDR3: TGCAGCGTTGAAGACGGCCTAGCGATGAATGAGCAGTTCTTC. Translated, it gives CSVEDGLAMNEQFF.

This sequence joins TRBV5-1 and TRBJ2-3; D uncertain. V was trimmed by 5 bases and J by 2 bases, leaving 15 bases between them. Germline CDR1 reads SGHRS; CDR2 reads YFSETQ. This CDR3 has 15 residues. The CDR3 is CASRKDVGYTDTQYF. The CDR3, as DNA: TGCGCCAGCAGGAAAGATGTGGGGTACACAGATACGCAGTATTTT.

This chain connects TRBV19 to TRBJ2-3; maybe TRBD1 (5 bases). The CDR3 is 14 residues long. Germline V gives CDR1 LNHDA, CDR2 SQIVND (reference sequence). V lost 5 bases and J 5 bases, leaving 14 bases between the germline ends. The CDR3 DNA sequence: TGTGCCAGTAGTCAAAGGGGCGGCGTAGATACGCAGTATTTT. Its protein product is CASSQRGGVDTQYF.

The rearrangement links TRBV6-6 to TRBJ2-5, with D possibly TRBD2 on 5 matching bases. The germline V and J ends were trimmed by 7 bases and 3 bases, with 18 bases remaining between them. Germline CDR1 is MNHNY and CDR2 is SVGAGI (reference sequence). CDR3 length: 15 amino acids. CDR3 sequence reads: CASTAGQAFKETQYF. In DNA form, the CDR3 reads TGTGCCAGCACCGCGGGCCAGGCCTTTAAAGAGACCCAGTACTTC.

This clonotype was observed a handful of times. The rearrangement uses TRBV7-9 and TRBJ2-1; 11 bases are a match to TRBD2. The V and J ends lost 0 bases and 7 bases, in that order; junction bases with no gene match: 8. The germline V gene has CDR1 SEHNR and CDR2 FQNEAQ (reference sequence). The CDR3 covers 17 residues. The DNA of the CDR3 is TGTGCCAGCAGCTTAGCCCAAACTAGCGGGAGTTCGAATGAGCAGTTCTTC. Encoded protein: CASSLAQTSGSSNEQFF.

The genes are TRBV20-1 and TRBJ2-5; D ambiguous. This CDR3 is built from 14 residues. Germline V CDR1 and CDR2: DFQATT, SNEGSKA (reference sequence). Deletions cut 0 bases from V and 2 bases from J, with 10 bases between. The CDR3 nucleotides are TGCAGTGCTAGAGATCAAAACAGACAAGAGACCCAGTACTTC. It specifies CSARDQNRQETQYF.

The CDR3 protein is CSAGTISYNEQFF. CDR3 nucleotides: TGCAGTGCTGGGACTATCTCCTACAATGAGCAGTTCTTC. J is TRBJ2-1 and V is TRBV20-1; 7 bases fit TRBD2. The germline V gene encodes CDR1 DFQATT and CDR2 SNEGSKA (reference sequence). The CDR3 spans 13 residues. V gave up 5 bases and J gave up 0 bases; unmatched junction bases: 1.

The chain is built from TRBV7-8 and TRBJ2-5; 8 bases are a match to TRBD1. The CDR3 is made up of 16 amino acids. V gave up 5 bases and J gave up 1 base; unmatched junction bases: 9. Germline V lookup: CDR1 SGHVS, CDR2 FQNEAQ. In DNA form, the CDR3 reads TGTGCCAGCAGCACTAGGACAGGGCCGCTCCAAGAGACCCAGTACTTC. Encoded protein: CASSTRTGPLQETQYF.

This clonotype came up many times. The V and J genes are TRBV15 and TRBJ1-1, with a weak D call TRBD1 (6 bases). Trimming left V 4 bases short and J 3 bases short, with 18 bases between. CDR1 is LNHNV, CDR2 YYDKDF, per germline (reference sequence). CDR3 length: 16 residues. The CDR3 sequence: CATSTDRLQRDTEAFF. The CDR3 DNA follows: TGTGCCACCAGCACGGACAGACTTCAACGAGACACTGAAGCTTTCTTT.

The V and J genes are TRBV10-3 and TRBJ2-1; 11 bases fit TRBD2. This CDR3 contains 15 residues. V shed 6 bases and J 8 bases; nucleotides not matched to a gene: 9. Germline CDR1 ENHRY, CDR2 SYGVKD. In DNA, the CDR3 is TGTGCCATCAGCGCCGGGACTAGCGGCAACTATGAGCAGTTCTTC. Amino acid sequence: CAISAGTSGNYEQFF.

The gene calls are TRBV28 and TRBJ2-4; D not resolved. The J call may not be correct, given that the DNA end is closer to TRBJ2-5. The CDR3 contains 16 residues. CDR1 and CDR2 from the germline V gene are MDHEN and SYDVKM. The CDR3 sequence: CASNPNLPGSGETQYF. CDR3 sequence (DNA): TGTGCCAGCAACCCCAATTTACCCGGCTCGGGTGAGACCCAGTACTTC.

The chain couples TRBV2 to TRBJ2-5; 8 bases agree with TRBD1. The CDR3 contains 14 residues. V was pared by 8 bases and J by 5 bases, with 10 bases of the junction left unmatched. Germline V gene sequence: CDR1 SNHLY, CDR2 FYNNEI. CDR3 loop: CASVRQGTGETQYF. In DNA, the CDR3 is TGTGCCAGCGTCCGACAGGGGACTGGGGAGACCCAGTACTTC.

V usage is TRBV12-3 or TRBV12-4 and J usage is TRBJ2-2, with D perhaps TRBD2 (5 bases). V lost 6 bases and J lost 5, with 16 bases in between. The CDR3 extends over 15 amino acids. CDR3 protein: CASSYLPGGTGELFF. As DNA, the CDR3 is TGTGCCAGCAGCTACCTCCCGGGCGGGACCGGGGAGCTGTTTTTT.

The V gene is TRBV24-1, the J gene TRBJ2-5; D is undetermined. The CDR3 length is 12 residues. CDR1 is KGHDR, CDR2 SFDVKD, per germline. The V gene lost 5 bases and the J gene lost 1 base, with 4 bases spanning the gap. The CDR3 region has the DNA TGTGCCACCAGTGGAATCCAAGAGACCCAGTACTTC. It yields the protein CATSGIQETQYF.

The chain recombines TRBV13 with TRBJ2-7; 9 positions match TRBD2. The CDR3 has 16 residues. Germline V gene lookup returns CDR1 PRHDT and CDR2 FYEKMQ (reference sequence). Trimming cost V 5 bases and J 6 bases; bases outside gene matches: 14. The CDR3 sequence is CASSSQRGEVTIEQYF. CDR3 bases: TGTGCCAGCAGCAGCCAGCGGGGGGAAGTGACGATCGAGCAGTACTTC. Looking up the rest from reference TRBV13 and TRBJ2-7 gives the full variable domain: AAGVIQSPRHLIKEKRETATLKCYPIPRHDTVYWYQQGPGQDPQFLISFYEKMQSDKGSIPDRFSAQQFSDYHSELNMSSLELGDSALYFCASSSQRGEVTIEQYFGPGTRLTVT.

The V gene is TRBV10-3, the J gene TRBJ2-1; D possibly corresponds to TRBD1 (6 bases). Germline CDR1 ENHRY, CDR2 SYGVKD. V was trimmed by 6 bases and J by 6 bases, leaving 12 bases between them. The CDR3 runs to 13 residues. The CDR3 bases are TGTGCCATCAGCCAAGGGACACGCAATGAGCAGTTCTTC. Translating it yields CAISQGTRNEQFF.

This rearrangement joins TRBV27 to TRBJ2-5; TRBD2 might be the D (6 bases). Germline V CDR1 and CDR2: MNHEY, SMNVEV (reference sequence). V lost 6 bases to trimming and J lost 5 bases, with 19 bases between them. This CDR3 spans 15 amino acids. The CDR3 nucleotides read TGTGCCAGCAGCTCCTATGGGACTGTTCCCGAGACCCAGTACTTC. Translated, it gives CASSSYGTVPETQYF.